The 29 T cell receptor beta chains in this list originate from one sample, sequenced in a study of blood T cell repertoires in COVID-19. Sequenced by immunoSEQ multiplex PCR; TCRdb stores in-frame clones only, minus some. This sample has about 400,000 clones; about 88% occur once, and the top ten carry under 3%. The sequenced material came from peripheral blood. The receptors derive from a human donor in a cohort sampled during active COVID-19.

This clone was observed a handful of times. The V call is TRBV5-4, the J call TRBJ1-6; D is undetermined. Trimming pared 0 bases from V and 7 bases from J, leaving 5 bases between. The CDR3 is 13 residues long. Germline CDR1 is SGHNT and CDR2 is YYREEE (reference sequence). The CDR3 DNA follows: TGTGCCAGCAGCTTGGTGACAAATTCACCCCTCCACTTT. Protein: CASSLVTNSPLHF.

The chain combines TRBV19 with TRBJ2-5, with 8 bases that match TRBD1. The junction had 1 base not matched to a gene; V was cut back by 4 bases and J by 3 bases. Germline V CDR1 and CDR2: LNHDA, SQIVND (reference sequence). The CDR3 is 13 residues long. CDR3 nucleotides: TGTGCCAGTAGTACGGACAGGGAAGAGACCCAGTACTTC. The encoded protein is CASSTDREETQYF.

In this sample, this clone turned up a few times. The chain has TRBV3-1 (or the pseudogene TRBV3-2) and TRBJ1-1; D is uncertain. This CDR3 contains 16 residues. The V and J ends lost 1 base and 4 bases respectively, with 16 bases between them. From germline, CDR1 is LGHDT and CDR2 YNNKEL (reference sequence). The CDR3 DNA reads TGTGCCAGCAGCCAAGCGGGTAGGAGGGAGACCACTGAAGCTTTCTTT. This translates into CASSQAGRRETTEAFF.

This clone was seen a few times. CDR3 amino acids: CASSEARQGAKGYTF. The CDR3 DNA is TGTGCCAGCAGTGAAGCGCGGCAGGGGGCGAAGGGCTACACCTTC. The chain combines TRBV2 with TRBJ1-2; TRBD1 matches 8 bases. The germline V gene encodes CDR1 SNHLY and CDR2 FYNNEI. The V gene end was trimmed by 0 bases and the J gene end by 8 bases; junction bases not matched to a gene: 8. CDR3 length: 15 amino acids.

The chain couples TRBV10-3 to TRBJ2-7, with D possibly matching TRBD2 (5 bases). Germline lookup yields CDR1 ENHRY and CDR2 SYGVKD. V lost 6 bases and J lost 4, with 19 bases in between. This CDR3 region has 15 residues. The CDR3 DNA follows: TGTGCCATCAGCGCCCCTAGCTCGGTAAAGTACGAGCAGTACTTC. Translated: CAISAPSSVKYEQYF.

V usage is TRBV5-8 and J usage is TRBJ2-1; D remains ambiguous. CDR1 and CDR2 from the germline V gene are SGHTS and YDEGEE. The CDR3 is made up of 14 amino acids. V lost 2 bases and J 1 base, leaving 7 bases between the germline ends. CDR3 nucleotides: TGTGCCAGCAGCTTCCGCGGTTCCTACAATGAGCAGTTCTTC. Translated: CASSFRGSYNEQFF.

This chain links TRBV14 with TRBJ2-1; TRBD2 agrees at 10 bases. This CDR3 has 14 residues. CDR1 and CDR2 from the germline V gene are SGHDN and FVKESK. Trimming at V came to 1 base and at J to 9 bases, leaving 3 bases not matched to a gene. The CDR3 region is CASSQASGGREQFF. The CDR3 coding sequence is TGTGCCAGCAGCCAAGCTAGCGGGGGACGTGAGCAGTTCTTC.

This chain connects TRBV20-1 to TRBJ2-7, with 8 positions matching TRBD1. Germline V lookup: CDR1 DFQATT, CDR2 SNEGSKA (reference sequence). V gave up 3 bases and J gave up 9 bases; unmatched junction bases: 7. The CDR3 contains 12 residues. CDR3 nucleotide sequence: TGCAGTGCTAGTGGGGCGGGGACAGGGCAGTACTTC. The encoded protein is CSASGAGTGQYF.

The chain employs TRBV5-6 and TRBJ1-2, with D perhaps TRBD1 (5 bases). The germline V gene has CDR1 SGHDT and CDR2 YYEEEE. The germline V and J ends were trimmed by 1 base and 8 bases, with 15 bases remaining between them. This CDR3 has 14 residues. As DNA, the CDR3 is TGTGCCAGCAGCTTGTTTCAGGGTGTGGAGGGCTACACCTTC. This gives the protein CASSLFQGVEGYTF.

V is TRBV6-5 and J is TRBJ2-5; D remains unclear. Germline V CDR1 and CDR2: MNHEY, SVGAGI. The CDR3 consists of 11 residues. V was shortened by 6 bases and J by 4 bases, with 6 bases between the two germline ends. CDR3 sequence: CASRRGETQYF. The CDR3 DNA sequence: TGTGCCAGCAGACGAGGAGAGACCCAGTACTTC.

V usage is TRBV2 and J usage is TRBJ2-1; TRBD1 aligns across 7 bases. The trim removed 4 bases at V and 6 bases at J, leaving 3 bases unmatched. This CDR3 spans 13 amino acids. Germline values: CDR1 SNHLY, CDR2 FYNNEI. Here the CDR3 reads CASSANRGNEQFF. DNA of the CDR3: TGTGCCAGCAGTGCAAACAGGGGCAATGAGCAGTTCTTC. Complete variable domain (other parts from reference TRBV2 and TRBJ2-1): EPEVTQTPSHQVTQMGQEVILRCVPISNHLYFYWYRQILGQKVEFLVSFYNNEISEKSEIFDDQFSVERPDGSNFTLKIRSTKLEDSAMYFCASSANRGNEQFFGPGTRLTVL.

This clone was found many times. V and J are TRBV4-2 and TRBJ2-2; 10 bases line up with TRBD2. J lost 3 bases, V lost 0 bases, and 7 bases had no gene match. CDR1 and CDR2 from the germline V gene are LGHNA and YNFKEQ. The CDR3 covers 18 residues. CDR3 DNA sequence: TGTGCCAGCAGCCAAGAAGCCCCTAGCGGGAGTGACACCGGGGAGCTGTTTTTT. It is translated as CASSQEAPSGSDTGELFF.

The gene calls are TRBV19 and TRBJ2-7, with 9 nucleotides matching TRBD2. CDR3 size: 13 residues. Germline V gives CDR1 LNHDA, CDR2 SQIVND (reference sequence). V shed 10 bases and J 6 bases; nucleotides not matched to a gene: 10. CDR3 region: CATSKRGAVEQYF. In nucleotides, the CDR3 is TGTGCCACCTCTAAGCGGGGGGCCGTCGAGCAGTACTTC.

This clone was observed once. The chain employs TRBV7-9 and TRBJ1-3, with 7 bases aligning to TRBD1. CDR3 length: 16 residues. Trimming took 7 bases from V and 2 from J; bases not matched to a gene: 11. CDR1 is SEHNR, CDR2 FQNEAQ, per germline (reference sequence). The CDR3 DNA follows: TGTGCCAGCACCTCTCCCTCTGGACAGGCTGGAAACACCATATATTTT. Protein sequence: CASTSPSGQAGNTIYF.

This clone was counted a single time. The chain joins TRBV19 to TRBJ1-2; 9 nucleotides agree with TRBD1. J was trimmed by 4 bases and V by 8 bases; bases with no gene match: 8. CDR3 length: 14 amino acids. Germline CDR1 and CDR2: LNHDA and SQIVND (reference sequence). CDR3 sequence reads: CASVMGQGGYGYTF. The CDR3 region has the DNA TGTGCCAGTGTGATGGGACAGGGAGGCTATGGCTACACCTTC.

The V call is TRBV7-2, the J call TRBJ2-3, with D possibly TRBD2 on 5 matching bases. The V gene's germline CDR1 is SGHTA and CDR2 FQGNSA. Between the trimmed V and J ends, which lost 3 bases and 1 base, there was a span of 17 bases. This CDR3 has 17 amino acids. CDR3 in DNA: TGTGCCAGCAGCTTCCTGACTTCTAGCCACGGCACAGATACGCAGTATTTT. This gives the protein CASSFLTSSHGTDTQYF.

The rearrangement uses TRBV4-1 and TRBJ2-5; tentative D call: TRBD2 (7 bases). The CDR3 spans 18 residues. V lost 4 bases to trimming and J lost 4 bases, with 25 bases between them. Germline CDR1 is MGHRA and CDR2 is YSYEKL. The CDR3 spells CASSRAYGGGLGGETQYF. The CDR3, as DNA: TGCGCCAGCAGCCGAGCTTATGGGGGGGGGCTCGGTGGAGAGACCCAGTACTTC.

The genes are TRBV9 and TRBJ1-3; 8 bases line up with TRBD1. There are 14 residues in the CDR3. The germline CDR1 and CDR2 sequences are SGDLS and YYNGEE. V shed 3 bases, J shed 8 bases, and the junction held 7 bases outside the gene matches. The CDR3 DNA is TGTGCCAGCAGCGAGGACAGGGTACGAGACACCATATATTTT. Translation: CASSEDRVRDTIYF.

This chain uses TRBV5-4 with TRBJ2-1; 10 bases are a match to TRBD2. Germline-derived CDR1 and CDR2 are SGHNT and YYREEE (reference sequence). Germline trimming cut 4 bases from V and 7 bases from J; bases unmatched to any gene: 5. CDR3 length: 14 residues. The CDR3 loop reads CASSPSGGANEQFF. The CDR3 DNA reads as TGTGCCAGCAGCCCAAGCGGGGGGGCGAATGAGCAGTTCTTC.

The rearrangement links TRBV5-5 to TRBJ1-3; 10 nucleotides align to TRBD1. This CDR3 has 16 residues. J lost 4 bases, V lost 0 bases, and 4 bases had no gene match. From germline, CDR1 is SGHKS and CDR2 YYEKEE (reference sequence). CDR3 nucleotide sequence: TGTGCCAGCAGCTTGGGACAGGGGGCAAGGGGAAACACCATATATTTT. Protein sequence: CASSLGQGARGNTIYF.

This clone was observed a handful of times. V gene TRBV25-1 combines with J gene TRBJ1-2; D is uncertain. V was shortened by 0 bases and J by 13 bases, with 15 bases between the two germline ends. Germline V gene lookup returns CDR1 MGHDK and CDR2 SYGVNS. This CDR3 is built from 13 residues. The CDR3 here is CASSEYGTTPSTF. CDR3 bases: TGTGCCAGCAGTGAATATGGTACTACCCCGAGCACCTTC.

For the CDR3, the DNA is TGTGCCAGCAGTTTGGGCCGATCCGAAACTGAAGCTTTCTTT. Amino acids: CASSLGRSETEAFF. The gene calls are TRBV28 and TRBJ1-1, with unresolved D. This CDR3 comprises 14 residues. Trimming removed 3 bases from V and 5 bases from J, with 13 bases in between. From germline, CDR1 is MDHEN and CDR2 SYDVKM.

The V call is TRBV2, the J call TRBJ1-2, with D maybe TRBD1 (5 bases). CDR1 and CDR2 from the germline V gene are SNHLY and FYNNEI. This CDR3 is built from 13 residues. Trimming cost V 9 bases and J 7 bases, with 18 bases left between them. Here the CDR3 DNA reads TGTGCCAGTAAGGGGTTTGCTGTTACTGGCTACACCTTC. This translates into CASKGFAVTGYTF.

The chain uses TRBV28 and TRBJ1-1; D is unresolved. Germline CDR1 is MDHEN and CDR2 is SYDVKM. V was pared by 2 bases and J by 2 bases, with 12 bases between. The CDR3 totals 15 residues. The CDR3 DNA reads TGTGCCAGCAGTTTAAGAGGCCCCGCTAACACTGAAGCTTTCTTT. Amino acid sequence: CASSLRGPANTEAFF.

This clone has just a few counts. The CDR3 reads CASSLAGVSTDTQYF. In DNA, the CDR3 is TGTGCCAGCAGCCTAGCGGGAGTCAGCACAGATACGCAGTATTTT. The rearrangement links TRBV11-2 to TRBJ2-3; 10 bases agree with TRBD2. The CDR3 runs to 15 residues. Per the germline V gene, CDR1 is SGHAT and CDR2 is FQNNGV. The V and J ends lost 5 bases and 0 bases, in that order; junction bases with no gene match: 2. Full variable domain (missing parts from reference TRBV11-2 and TRBJ2-3): EAGVAQSPRYKIIEKRQSVAFWCNPISGHATLYWYQQILGQGPKLLIQFQNNGVVDDSQLPKDRFSAERLKGVDSTLKIQPAKLEDSAVYLCASSLAGVSTDTQYFGPGTRLTVL.

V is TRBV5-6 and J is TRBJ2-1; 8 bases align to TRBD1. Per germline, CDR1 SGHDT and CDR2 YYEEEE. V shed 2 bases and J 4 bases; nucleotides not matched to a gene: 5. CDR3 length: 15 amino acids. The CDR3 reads CASSFRDRQYNEQFF. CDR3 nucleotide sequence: TGTGCCAGCAGCTTCCGGGACAGGCAATACAATGAGCAGTTCTTC. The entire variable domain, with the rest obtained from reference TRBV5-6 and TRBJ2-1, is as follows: DAGVTQSPTHLIKTRGQQVTLRCSPKSGHDTVSWYQQALGQGPQFIFQYYEEEERQRGNFPDRFSGHQFPNYSSELNVNALLLGDSALYLCASSFRDRQYNEQFFGPGTRLTVL.

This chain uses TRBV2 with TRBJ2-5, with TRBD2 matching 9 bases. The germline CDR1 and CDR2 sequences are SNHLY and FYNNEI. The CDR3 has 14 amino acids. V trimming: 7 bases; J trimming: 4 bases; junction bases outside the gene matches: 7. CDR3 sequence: CASKAREGRETQYF. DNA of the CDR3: TGTGCCAGCAAAGCGCGGGAGGGACGAGAGACCCAGTACTTC.

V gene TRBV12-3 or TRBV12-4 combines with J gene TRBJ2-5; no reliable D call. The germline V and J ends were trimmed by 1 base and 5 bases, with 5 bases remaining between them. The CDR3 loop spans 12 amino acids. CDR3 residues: CASSLVEETQYF. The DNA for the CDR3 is TGTGCCAGCAGTTTAGTCGAGGAGACCCAGTACTTC.

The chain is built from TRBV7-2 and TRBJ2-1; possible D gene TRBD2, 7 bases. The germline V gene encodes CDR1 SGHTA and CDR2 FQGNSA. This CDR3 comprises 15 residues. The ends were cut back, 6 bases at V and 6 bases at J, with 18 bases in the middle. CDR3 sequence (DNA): TGTGCCAGCAGGGGGAGGGGGGCTGATAGCAATGAGCAGTTCTTC. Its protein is CASRGRGADSNEQFF.